This T cell receptor beta chain came from a study of blood T cell repertoires in COVID-19. Across the study: The study drew acute and convalescent COVID-19 samples from the United States, Italy and Spain. Sources were T cells, B-cell-depleted T cells, or PBMCs; the material itself was cDNA or gDNA.

Per the original methods: Estimation of nucleated cell counts relied on the amplification of reference gene primers. Produced via immunoSEQ multiplex PCR; TCRdb's table is partial and in-frame only. D and trimming come from the DNA, and the V and J calls and clone size come from that table. Of under 250,000 clones listed, about four fifths are singletons. The sequencing sample was made of peripheral blood. This TCR was sampled from a man aged 40-49 years with active or convalescent COVID-19.

The CDR3 bases are TGTGCCAGCAGCCGAACTAGCGGTGCCTACAATGAGCAGTTCTTC. Translated, it gives CASSRTSGAYNEQFF. This rearrangement joins TRBV13 to TRBJ2-1; 8 bases line up with TRBD2. With V trimmed by 5 bases and J by 2 bases, 5 bases remained unmatched. The CDR3 contains 15 residues. Looked up from germline, CDR1 is PRHDT and CDR2 is FYEKMQ (reference sequence).